A selection of T cell receptor beta chains follows, all from one sample in a study of shared clonotypes between healthy human individuals. Clones were read by immunoSEQ multiplex PCR, and TCRdb kept only the in-frame ones, dropping some. The repertoire holds millions of clones, with approximately 92% as singletons. Sequencing used naive CD4+ T cells sorted from blood. Receptors originate from a man in his late teens or twenties in good health. The CDR3 runs from the conserved cysteine through the conserved F or W. Fields, in order: D gene, clone size, J gene, V gene, CDR3 DNA, CDR3 protein. The D gene is left open where the match is weak. Only some rows state a clone size, as once, few, many or a class for expanded clones.

>TRBD2|-|TRBJ2-3|TRBV14
TGTGCCAGCAGCCAGGCGGGAGGGGGTACAGATACGCAGTATTTT
CASSQAGGGTDTQYF
>-|-|TRBJ2-5|TRBV11-2
TGTGCCAGCAGCCTCGGGGTCGTGGGGGAGACCCAGTACTTC
CASSLGVVGETQYF
>-|-|TRBJ2-7|TRBV4-3
TGCGCCAGCAGCCAGCTCCACGGGGTAATGGTGGCCTACGAGCAGTACTTC
CASSQLHGVMVAYEQYF
>TRBD1|-|TRBJ1-2|TRBV6-4
TGTGCCAGCAGACCCGATCGGGACAGGGGCTATGGCTACACCTTC
CASRPDRDRGYGYTF
>-|-|TRBJ2-2|TRBV5-1
TGCGCCAGCAGCTCCACGATGGGCAACACCGGGGAGCTGTTTTTT
CASSSTMGNTGELFF
>TRBD1|-|TRBJ1-5|TRBV27
TGTGCCAGCAGTTTGGCCGGGACAGCCAATCAGCCCCAGCATTTT
CASSLAGTANQPQHF
>-|-|TRBJ2-1|TRBV29-1
TGCAGCGCGAGACAGGCGTCCTACAATGAGCAGTTCTTC
CSARQASYNEQFF
>-|-|TRBJ2-5|TRBV7-3
TGTGCCAGCAGCTTCGGGGGCTTAGAGACCCAGTACTTC
CASSFGGLETQYF
>-|-|TRBJ2-1|TRBV9
TGTGCCAGCAGCGTAGAGGCTAGCGCATACAATGAGCAGTTCTTC
CASSVEASAYNEQFF
>-|-|TRBJ2-7|TRBV28
TGTGCCAGCAGTTTATTATCTGGGATCTCCTACGAGCAGTACTTC
CASSLLSGISYEQYF
>-|-|TRBJ2-7|TRBV30
TGTGCCTGGAGGGTCAGTTCCTCCTACGAGCAGTACTTC
CAWRVSSSYEQYF
>TRBD1|-|TRBJ1-3|TRBV10-3
TGTGCCATCAGTGATAGGGGGCCCGGAAACACCATATATTTT
CAISDRGPGNTIYF
>TRBD2|-|TRBJ2-7|TRBV10-3
TGTGCCATCAGTGCCACTAGCGGGAAAGCGTCGGAGCAGTACTTC
CAISATSGKASEQYF
>TRBD2|-|TRBJ2-1|TRBV6-5
TGTGCCAGCAGTTACGAGGCGGGAGGGGGGCAGTTCTTC
CASSYEAGGGQFF
>-|-|TRBJ2-3|TRBV7-9
TGTGCCAGCAGCTTACAGGGTATAGATACGCAGTATTTT
CASSLQGIDTQYF
>-|-|TRBJ2-5|TRBV30
TGTGCCTGGAGTGTACTTCCCTGGAGCGGGTCCGGAAGAGGGACCCAGTACTTC
CAWSVLPWSGSGRGTQYF
>TRBD1|-|TRBJ1-5|TRBV10-3
TGTGCCATCTCGGACAGGGTTGGTCAGCCCCAGCATTTT
CAISDRVGQPQHF
>-|-|TRBJ1-2|TRBV4-3
TGCGCCAGCAGCCAAGACCAGACAGGTAGTGGTGGCTACACCTTC
CASSQDQTGSGGYTF
>-|-|TRBJ2-7|TRBV9
TGTGCCAGCAGCCCCCAGTTCGTGCAGGGCGAGCAGTACTTC
CASSPQFVQGEQYF
>-|-|TRBJ2-7|TRBV18
TGTGCCAGCTCACCAAAGGGAACAGGGCCCGTTTTAAGCTCCTACGAGCAGTACTTC
CASSPKGTGPVLSSYEQYF
>TRBD2|-|TRBJ2-7|TRBV5-1
TGCGCCAGCAGCTTCCTTAGCGGGGAATCCTACGAGCAGTACTTC
CASSFLSGESYEQYF
>TRBD2|-|TRBJ2-7|TRBV6-4
TGTGCCAGCAACCTTAGCGGGAAGGGGGTCGAGCAGTACTTC
CASNLSGKGVEQYF
>TRBD1|-|TRBJ1-1|TRBV27
TGTGCCAGCAGTCGGGACAGGGGGAAGAACACTGAAGCTTTCTTT
CASSRDRGKNTEAFF
>TRBD1|once|TRBJ1-2|TRBV28
TGTGCCAGCAGTGCTGACGGGACAGGAATATATGGCTACACCTTC
CASSADGTGIYGYTF
>-|-|TRBJ2-7|TRBV5-1
TGCGCCAGCAGCCCACCCTCTGGCGAGCAGTACTTC
CASSPPSGEQYF
>TRBD1|-|TRBJ1-5|TRBV6-5
TGTGCCAGCAGCCCCGGGACAGCTCCCCAGCCCCAGCATTTT
CASSPGTAPQPQHF
>-|-|TRBJ2-1|TRBV2
TGTGCCAGCAGTTTTAGGAATGAGCAGTTCTTC
CASSFRNEQFF
>-|-|TRBJ1-3|TRBV29-1
TGCAGCGTTCCCGATTGGGGGGGGGAGCACACCATATATTTT
CSVPDWGGEHTIYF